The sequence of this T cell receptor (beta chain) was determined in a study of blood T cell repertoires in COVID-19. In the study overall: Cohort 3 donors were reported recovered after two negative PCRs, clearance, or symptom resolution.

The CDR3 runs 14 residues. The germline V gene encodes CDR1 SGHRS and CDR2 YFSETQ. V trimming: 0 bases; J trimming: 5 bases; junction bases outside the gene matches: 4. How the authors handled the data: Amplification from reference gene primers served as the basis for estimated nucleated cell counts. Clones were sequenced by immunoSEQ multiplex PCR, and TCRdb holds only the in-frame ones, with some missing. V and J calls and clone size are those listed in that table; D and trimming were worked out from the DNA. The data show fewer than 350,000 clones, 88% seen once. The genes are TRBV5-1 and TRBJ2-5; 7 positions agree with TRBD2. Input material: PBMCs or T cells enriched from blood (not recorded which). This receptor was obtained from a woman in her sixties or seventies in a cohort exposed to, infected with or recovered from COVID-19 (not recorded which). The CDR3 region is CASSLGAGVETQYF. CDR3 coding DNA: TGCGCCAGCAGCTTGGGGGCGGGAGTGGAGACCCAGTACTTC.